This is a list of T cell receptor beta chains from one sample in a study of T cells in Graves' hyperthyroidism and ophthalmopathy. TCRdb re-called the multiplex PCR reads with MiXCR, one entry per CDR3 protein. Of some 500,000 distinct CDR3 sequences in the sample, about 16% were seen once. The sample was blood. These receptors came from a woman aged 25 to 39 with Graves' ophthalmopathy. CDR3s include the opening cysteine and the closing phenylalanine or tryptophan. Each record gives: D gene, J gene, clone size, V gene, CDR3 protein, CDR3 DNA. D genes are given only for firm matches. A clone size is listed for some rows: how often the clone was seen (once, few, many), or a class if it is expanded.

.	TRBJ2-1	.	TRBV9	CASSGHSGQGEQFF	TGTGCCAGCAGCGGGCACTCTGGGCAGGGTGAGCAGTTCTTC
.	TRBJ2-7	many	TRBV29-1	CSVVGGYEQYF	TGCAGCGTTGTGGGGGGCTACGAGCAGTACTTC
.	TRBJ2-7	many	TRBV13	CASSPGPVSYEQYF	TGTGCCAGCAGCCCCGGTCCCGTGTCCTACGAGCAGTACTTC
TRBD1	TRBJ2-2	few	TRBV6-2/TRBV6-3	CASRAGGPGGELFF	TGTGCCAGCAGAGCAGGGGGCCCGGGCGGGGAGCTGTTTTTT
TRBD2	TRBJ2-7	many	TRBV29-1	CSVEDGGLAGVGEQYF	TGCAGCGTTGAAGATGGAGGACTAGCGGGAGTCGGCGAGCAGTACTTC
.	TRBJ1-2	.	TRBV29-1	CSVGPGLGYTF	TGCAGCGTTGGACCGGGGCTTGGCTACACCTTC
TRBD1	TRBJ1-6	many	TRBV28	CASSLRGPRNSPLHF	TGTGCCAGCAGTTTAAGGGGGCCGCGTAACTCACCCCTCCACTTT
.	TRBJ1-2	many	TRBV18	CASSPRERYGYTF	TGTGCCAGCTCACCACGGGAGCGCTATGGCTACACCTTC
.	TRBJ2-1	once	TRBV4-3	CASSQVSRSNEQFF	TGCGCCAGCAGCCAAGTCTCCAGATCCAATGAGCAGTTCTTC
TRBD1	TRBJ1-4	few	TRBV7-9	CASSPGTGGNEKLFF	TGTGCCAGCAGCCCAGGGACAGGGGGTAATGAAAAACTGTTTTTT
.	TRBJ2-7	few	TRBV29-1	CSVIGRTYEQYF	TGCAGCGTAATAGGCCGCACCTACGAGCAGTACTTC
TRBD1	TRBJ2-7	few	TRBV4-1	CASSQGTGTGDYEQYF	TGCGCCAGCAGCCAAGGCACCGGGACAGGGGATTACGAGCAGTACTTC
TRBD1	TRBJ1-6	many	TRBV12-3/TRBV12-4	CASSLTGGSPLHF	TGTGCCAGCAGTTTAACAGGGGGTTCACCCCTCCACTTT
.	TRBJ2-5	.	TRBV15	CATSRGGAGVAETQYF	TGTGCCACCAGCAGAGGGGGTGCAGGGGTTGCAGAGACCCAGTACTTC
.	TRBJ2-1	.	TRBV5-1	CASSLAEGQIHEQFF	TGCGCCAGCAGCTTGGCCGAGGGGCAGATACATGAGCAGTTCTTC